This T cell receptor beta chain was identified during a study of response to subunit inactivated influenza vaccine. General study results and limits: T cells newly recruited by each seasonal influenza vaccination are few, the authors suggested.

Trimming removed 5 bases from V and 0 bases from J, with 4 bases in between. This CDR3 has 12 residues. This clonotype was seen at least ten times. Its specificity is not known. TCRdb used MiXCR to reprocess the RT-PCR reads, holding one entry per CDR3 protein. The sample includes hundreds of thousands of distinct CDR3 sequences, over 11% of them seen just once. This sequence was found in a man in his forties or fifties who received an inactivated influenza vaccine. This rearrangement joins TRBV12-3 or TRBV12-4 to TRBJ2-5; no clear D. The material sequenced was PBMCs from blood, taken 14 to 15 days before vaccination. CDR3 sequence (DNA): TGTGCCAGCAGTGCGCACCAAGAGACCCAGTACTTC. Its protein product is CASSAHQETQYF.